This T cell receptor (beta chain) was obtained from a study of blood T cells in healthy people across ages. V lost 1 base to trimming and J lost 4 bases, with 19 bases between them. The CDR3 is made up of 17 amino acids. The germline V gene encodes CDR1 MDHEN and CDR2 SYDVKM. This clonotype was counted ten times or more. Alongside a J-beta primer mix, a sample-barcoded 5' primer served in a second PCR lasting about 7 to 12 cycles. Using its own MiXCR run on the 5' RACE reads, TCRdb lists one record per CDR3 protein. The repertoire has approximately 580,000 distinct CDR3 sequences, around 24% of them found once; the top ten carry 8.7%. The sample was also reused in another study, on T cells of mothers and their children. That work states: Each donor was one of three healthy Caucasian mothers or one of their six children. It was observed that no persistent microchimeric T cell clones could be detected.

The specimen sequenced was blood. V and J are TRBV28 and TRBJ2-5, with D possibly called TRBD1 or TRBD2 (5 bases each). This TCR derives from a boy aged 5-17 years in good health. The CDR3 sequence is CASSLFTGGAEGETQYF. The CDR3 DNA is TGTGCCAGCAGTTTATTTACGGGTGGGGCCGAGGGAGAGACCCAGTACTTC.